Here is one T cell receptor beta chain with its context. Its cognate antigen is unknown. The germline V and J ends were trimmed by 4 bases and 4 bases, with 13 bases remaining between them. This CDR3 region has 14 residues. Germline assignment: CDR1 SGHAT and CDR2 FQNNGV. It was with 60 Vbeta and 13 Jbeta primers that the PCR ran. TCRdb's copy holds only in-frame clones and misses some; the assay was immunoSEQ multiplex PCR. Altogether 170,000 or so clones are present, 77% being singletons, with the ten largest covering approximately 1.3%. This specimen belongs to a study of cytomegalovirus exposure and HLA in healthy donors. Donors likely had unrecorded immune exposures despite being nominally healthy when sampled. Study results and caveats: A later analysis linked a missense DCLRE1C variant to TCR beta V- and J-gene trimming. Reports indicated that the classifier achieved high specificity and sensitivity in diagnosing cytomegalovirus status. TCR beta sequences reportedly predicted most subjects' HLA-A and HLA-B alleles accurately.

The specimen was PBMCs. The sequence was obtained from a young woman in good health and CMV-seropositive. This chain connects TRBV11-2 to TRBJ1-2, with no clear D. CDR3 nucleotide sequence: TGTGCCAGCAGCTCGGACCCGGGATCCTATGGCTACACCTTC. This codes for CASSSDPGSYGYTF. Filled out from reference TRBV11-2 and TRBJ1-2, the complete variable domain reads EAGVAQSPRYKIIEKRQSVAFWCNPISGHATLYWYQQILGQGPKLLIQFQNNGVVDDSQLPKDRFSAERLKGVDSTLKIQPAKLEDSAVYLCASSSDPGSYGYTFGSGTRLTVV.